This T cell receptor beta chain was recorded in a study of blood T cell repertoires in COVID-19. Study at large: COVID-19 samples collected from the United States, Italy and Spain covered acute and convalescent phases.

Grouping used clinical history reported by participants in a survey and questionnaire. CDR3 size: 15 residues. V was pared by 5 bases and J by 1 base, with 6 bases of the junction left unmatched. Germline lookup yields CDR1 LNHDA and CDR2 SQIVND (reference sequence). This table comes from immunoSEQ multiplex PCR, and its TCRdb copy is limited to in-frame clones, with some not included. The sample shows some 200,000 clones, approximately 90% of them seen only once. Source material: PBMCs or T cells enriched from blood (not recorded which). The chain joins TRBV19 to TRBJ2-5, with 8 bases that match TRBD1. This TCR came from a woman aged 40 to 50 with acute COVID-19. For the CDR3, the DNA is TGTGCCAGTAGTCCCTGGACAGGGCTCCAAGAGACCCAGTACTTC. It yields the protein CASSPWTGLQETQYF. The whole variable domain, remainder taken from reference TRBV19 and TRBJ2-5, is DGGITQSPKYLFRKEGQNVTLSCEQNLNHDAMYWYRQDPGQGLRLIYYSQIVNDFQKGDIAEGYSVSREKKESFPLTVTSAQKNPTAFYLCASSPWTGLQETQYFGPGTRLLVL.